The T cell receptor (beta chain) described here comes from a study of blood T cell repertoires in COVID-19. The CDR3 is made up of 15 amino acids. Germline lookup yields CDR1 SEHNR and CDR2 FQNEAQ (reference sequence). V was pared by 2 bases and J by 3 bases, with 10 bases between. Using immunoSEQ multiplex PCR, the repertoire was profiled, and TCRdb retains in-frame clones only, with some absent. The repertoire consists of approximately 250,000 clones, with 84% occurring once and the leading ten covering more than 1.5%. The chain uses TRBV7-9 and TRBJ2-2; no clear D gene. The sequenced sample was peripheral blood. This TCR was sampled from a middle-aged woman who had recovered from COVID-19. The CDR3 reads CASSLLAADTGELFF. In DNA form, the CDR3 reads TGTGCCAGCAGCTTACTTGCGGCTGACACCGGGGAGCTGTTTTTT.